The 10 T cell receptor beta chains presented below share a single source sample, sequenced in a study of CD8 T cells in Susac syndrome (dated by TCRdb to about 2019). The library relied on the immunoSEQ multiplex PCR assay. RNA was extracted using the RNeasy kit, and about 0.5 to 1 microgram was reverse transcribed with random hexamers. TCRdb took the public reads, trimmed them with fastp at Q25, ran MiXCR for clone calling and kept in-frame beta chains. Rows are combined by CDR3 protein, so each entry shows the most common genes and DNA. Within this sample are about 160,000 distinct CDR3 sequences, with about 91% of them counted one time only. Around 0.08% of the sample goes to the ten largest clones. The sequenced material came from CD4+ T cells from PBMCs. These TCRs come from a human donor in good health.

This rearrangement joins TRBV7-9 to TRBJ1-3; no definite D call. The CDR3 length is 12 residues. Germline lookup yields CDR1 SEHNR and CDR2 FQNEAQ (reference sequence). The ends were cut back, 5 bases at V and 8 bases at J, with 10 bases in the middle. DNA for the CDR3: TGTGCCAGCAGCCCCCGGGTAGACACCATATATTTT. Protein: CASSPRVDTIYF.

The J gene is TRBJ1-6, the V gene TRBV29-1; 7 positions agree with TRBD1. The germline gives CDR1 SQVTM, CDR2 ANQGSEA. This CDR3 has 13 residues. V shed 4 bases, J shed 5 bases, and the junction held 2 bases outside the gene matches. CDR3 sequence (DNA): TGCAGCGTTGGTGACAGGGATAATTCACCCCTCCACTTT. Its protein product is CSVGDRDNSPLHF.

V gene TRBV18 combines with J gene TRBJ2-7; 11 nucleotides agree with TRBD1. The CDR3 runs to 15 residues. V was clipped by 3 bases and J by 2 bases; unmatched bases: 3. In germline, CDR1 is KGHSH, CDR2 LQKENI. The CDR3 DNA is TGTGCCAGCTCACCCGGACAGGGGGCAACCTACGAGCAGTACTTC. Residues: CASSPGQGATYEQYF.

The CDR3 DNA reads as TGTGCCAGTAGTTCCCTAGCGGGAGTTATCTACAATGAGCAGTTCTTC. Residues: CASSSLAGVIYNEQFF. The V and J genes are TRBV19 and TRBJ2-1; 10 nucleotides match TRBD2. Germline CDR1 LNHDA, CDR2 SQIVND (reference sequence). V lost 5 bases, J lost 3 bases, and 7 bases stayed unmatched. The CDR3 has 16 amino acids.

The chain combines TRBV23-1 with TRBJ2-2; D remains ambiguous. TRBV23-1 is labeled an ORF, and its function is uncertain. The CDR3 is 17 residues long. Trimming took 3 bases from V and 1 from J, leaving 15 bases between them. CDR3 in amino acids: CASSHFFRALNTGELFF. The CDR3 nucleotides are TGCGCCAGCAGTCATTTCTTTCGGGCCTTGAACACCGGGGAGCTGTTTTTT.

This sequence joins TRBV6-5 and TRBJ2-1; D uncertain. The CDR3 contains 15 residues. The V and J ends lost 6 bases and 10 bases respectively, with 22 bases between them. Germline loops: CDR1 MNHEY, CDR2 SVGAGI. CDR3 protein: CASSRLSNQASEQFF. As DNA, the CDR3 is TGTGCCAGCAGCCGTCTAAGCAATCAGGCCTCGGAGCAGTTCTTC.

This chain connects TRBV5-1 to TRBJ1-1; D is unresolved. Germline loops: CDR1 SGHRS, CDR2 YFSETQ. V was trimmed by 7 bases and J by 0 bases, leaving 10 bases between them. The CDR3 spans 13 residues. CDR3 loop: CASATEVNTEAFF. The CDR3 DNA is TGCGCCAGCGCTACCGAAGTGAACACTGAAGCTTTCTTT. The full variable domain, rest sourced from reference TRBV5-1 and TRBJ1-1, is KAGVTQTPRYLIKTRGQQVTLSCSPISGHRSVSWYQQTPGQGLQFLFEYFSETQRNKGNFPGRFSGRQFSNSRSEMNVSTLELGDSALYLCASATEVNTEAFFGQGTRLTVV.

The chain links TRBV24-1 to TRBJ2-3; 8 bases are a match to TRBD2. In germline, CDR1 is KGHDR, CDR2 SFDVKD. The CDR3 totals 15 residues. The V segment lost 3 bases and the J segment 2 bases; nucleotides outside the gene matches: 3. The CDR3 DNA reads TGTGCCACCAGTGATGAGACTAGCGTCACAGATACGCAGTATTTT. This gives the protein CATSDETSVTDTQYF.

This chain connects TRBV7-2 to TRBJ2-7; D is perhaps TRBD2 (5 bases). Germline V gives CDR1 SGHTA, CDR2 FQGNSA. Trimming pared 6 bases from V and 3 bases from J, leaving 6 bases between. The CDR3 sequence is 11 residues long. The CDR3 is CASREDYEQYF. The CDR3 coding sequence is TGTGCCAGCAGGGAGGACTACGAGCAGTACTTC.

The chain uses TRBV5-1 and TRBJ2-4; no definite D call. Deletions cut 0 bases from V and 2 bases from J, with 12 bases between. This CDR3 is 16 amino acids long. CDR1 SGHRS and CDR2 YFSETQ come from the germline V gene. CDR3 sequence (DNA): TGCGCCAGCAGCTTGGGTACTCAGATCCCCAAAAACATTCAGTACTTC. This sequence encodes CASSLGTQIPKNIQYF. The whole variable domain, remainder taken from reference TRBV5-1 and TRBJ2-4, is KAGVTQTPRYLIKTRGQQVTLSCSPISGHRSVSWYQQTPGQGLQFLFEYFSETQRNKGNFPGRFSGRQFSNSRSEMNVSTLELGDSALYLCASSLGTQIPKNIQYFGAGTRLSVL.